This passage covers 2 T cell receptor beta chains from one sample sequenced in a study of T cell responses to AZD1222 COVID-19 vaccine. Only in-frame clones appear in the TCRdb table, and some are missing; sequencing was by immunoSEQ multiplex PCR. Of about 85,000 clones listed, roughly 90% are singletons. This sample comprised peripheral blood, obtained on day 0 of AZD1222 vaccination. The receptors derive from an adult in good health.

This rearrangement joins TRBV18 to TRBJ1-5, with D possibly matching TRBD1 (6 bases). This CDR3 region has 16 residues. Germline V lookup: CDR1 KGHSH, CDR2 LQKENI. Trimming removed 3 bases at V and 1 base at J, with 13 bases between. CDR3 amino acids: CASSPRTEVSNQPQHF. The DNA of the CDR3 is TGTGCCAGCTCACCGAGGACAGAAGTGAGCAATCAGCCCCAGCATTTT.

The J gene is TRBJ2-5, the V gene TRBV5-1, with TRBD2 matching 7 bases. Germline CDR1 reads SGHRS; CDR2 reads YFSETQ. After removal of 4 bases from V and 1 base from J, the junction contained 10 bases not matched to a gene. The CDR3 sequence is 16 residues long. The CDR3 loop reads CASSPTSSSGQETQYF. The CDR3 DNA follows: TGCGCCAGCAGCCCAACATCTTCTAGCGGCCAAGAGACCCAGTACTTC.